Included here is one T cell receptor beta chain sequence, with context. After re-calling the 5' RACE reads, TCRdb lists one entry per CDR3 protein, DNA absent. This sample lists approximately 150,000 distinct CDR3 sequences; its ten largest clones have 2.4%. The data originate from a study of monozygotic twins with inflammatory bowel disease. The sample consisted of blood. This TCR came from a human donor with ulcerative colitis or Crohn's disease, or a healthy co-twin of an affected twin (not recorded which).

This CDR3 is CASSLRGTGVSNQPQHF. The V call is TRBV5-5, the J call TRBJ1-5; the D call of TRBD1 rests on TCRdb alone, since no DNA is present to check it. The CDR3 runs to 17 residues. Germline V gene data show CDR1 as SGHKS and CDR2 as YYEKEE (reference sequence).